This TCR beta chain derives from a study of shared clonotypes between healthy human individuals. The junction had 2 bases not matched to a gene; V was cut back by 4 bases and J by 5 bases. The CDR3 spans 12 residues. Germline-derived CDR1 and CDR2 are SGHRS and YFSETQ. Sequencing was performed with immunoSEQ multiplex PCR; in TCRdb, only in-frame clones are kept and a portion is missing. The sample includes around 600,000 clones, roughly 97% of them seen just once. The J gene is TRBJ2-5, the V gene TRBV5-1; 7 bases agree with TRBD1. The source of this sequence is a woman aged 25-40 years in good health. The source material was naive CD4+ T cells sorted from blood. Sample subset: CD45RA+ positively selected. In DNA, the CDR3 is TGCGCCAGCAGCCGCAGGGGGGAGACCCAGTACTTC. This gives the protein CASSRRGETQYF.